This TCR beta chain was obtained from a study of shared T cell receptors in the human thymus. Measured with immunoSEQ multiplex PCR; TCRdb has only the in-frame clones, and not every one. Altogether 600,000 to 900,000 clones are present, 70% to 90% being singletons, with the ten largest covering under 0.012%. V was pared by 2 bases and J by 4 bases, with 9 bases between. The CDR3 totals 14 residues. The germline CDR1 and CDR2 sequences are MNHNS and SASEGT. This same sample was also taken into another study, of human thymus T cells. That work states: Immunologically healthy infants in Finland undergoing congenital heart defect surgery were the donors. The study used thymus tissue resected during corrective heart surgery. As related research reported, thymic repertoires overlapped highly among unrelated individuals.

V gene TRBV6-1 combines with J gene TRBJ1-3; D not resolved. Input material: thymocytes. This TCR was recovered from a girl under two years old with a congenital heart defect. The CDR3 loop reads CASSERKPGNTIYF. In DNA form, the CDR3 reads TGTGCCAGCAGTGAAAGAAAGCCCGGAAACACCATATATTTT.